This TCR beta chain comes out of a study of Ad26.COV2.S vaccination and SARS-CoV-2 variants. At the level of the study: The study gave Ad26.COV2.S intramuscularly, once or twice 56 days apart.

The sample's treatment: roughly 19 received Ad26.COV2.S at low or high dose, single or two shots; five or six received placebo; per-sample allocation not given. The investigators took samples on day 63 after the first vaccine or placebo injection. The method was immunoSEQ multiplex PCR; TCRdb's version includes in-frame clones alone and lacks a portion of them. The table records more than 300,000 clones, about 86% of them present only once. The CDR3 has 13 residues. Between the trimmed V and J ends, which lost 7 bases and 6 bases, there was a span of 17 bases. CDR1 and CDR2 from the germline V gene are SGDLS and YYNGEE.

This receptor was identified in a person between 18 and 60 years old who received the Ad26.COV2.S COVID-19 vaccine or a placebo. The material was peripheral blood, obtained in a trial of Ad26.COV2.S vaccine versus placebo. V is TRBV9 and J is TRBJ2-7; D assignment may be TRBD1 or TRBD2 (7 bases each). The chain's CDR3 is CASGRGHLSEQYF. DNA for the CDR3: TGTGCCAGCGGGAGGGGGCATTTAAGCGAGCAGTACTTC.